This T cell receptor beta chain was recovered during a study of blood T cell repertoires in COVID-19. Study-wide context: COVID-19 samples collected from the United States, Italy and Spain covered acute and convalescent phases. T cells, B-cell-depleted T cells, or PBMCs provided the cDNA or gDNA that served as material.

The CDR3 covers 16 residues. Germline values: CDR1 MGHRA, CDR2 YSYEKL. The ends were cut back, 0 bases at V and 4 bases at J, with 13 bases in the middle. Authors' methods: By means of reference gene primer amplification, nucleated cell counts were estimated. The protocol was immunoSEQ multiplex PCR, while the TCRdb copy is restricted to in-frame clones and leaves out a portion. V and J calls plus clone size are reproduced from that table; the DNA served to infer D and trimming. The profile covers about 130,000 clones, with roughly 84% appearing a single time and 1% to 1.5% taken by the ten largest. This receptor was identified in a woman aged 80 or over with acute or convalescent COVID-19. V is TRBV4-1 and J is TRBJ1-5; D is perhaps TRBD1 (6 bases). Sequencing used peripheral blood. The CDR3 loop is CASSQDWGPLNQPQHF. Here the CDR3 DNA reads TGCGCCAGCAGCCAAGACTGGGGGCCCTTAAATCAGCCCCAGCATTTT.